Given below is one TCR beta chain in context. Its antigen is currently unknown. Adults of Caucasian background living in Nashville, Tennessee made up all donors. Trimming removed 8 bases at V and 0 bases at J, with 11 bases between. The CDR3 spans 13 residues. From germline, CDR1 is SQVTM and CDR2 ANQGSEA. This specimen belongs to a study of shared clonotypes between healthy human individuals. Overall study: The donor pool was made up of a couple of women and three men aged 18 to 49. Whole-study results and caveats: Sample collection involved blood only; tissue repertoires are likely different. How much donors shared clonotypes was expected to be affected by sequencing depth.

Only in-frame clones appear in the TCRdb table, and some are missing; sequencing was by immunoSEQ multiplex PCR. The top ten clones hold 13% of a sample with about 480,000 clones, 79% of them seen once. Sequenced: PBMCs. The sequence derives from a woman aged 40 to 49 in good health. Some clones in this sample may be carry-over from other donors' samples. This sequence joins TRBV29-1 and TRBJ2-1, with D uncertain. The CDR3 sequence: CSHQTISYNEQFF. The CDR3 DNA sequence: TGCAGCCACCAGACAATCTCCTACAATGAGCAGTTCTTC.